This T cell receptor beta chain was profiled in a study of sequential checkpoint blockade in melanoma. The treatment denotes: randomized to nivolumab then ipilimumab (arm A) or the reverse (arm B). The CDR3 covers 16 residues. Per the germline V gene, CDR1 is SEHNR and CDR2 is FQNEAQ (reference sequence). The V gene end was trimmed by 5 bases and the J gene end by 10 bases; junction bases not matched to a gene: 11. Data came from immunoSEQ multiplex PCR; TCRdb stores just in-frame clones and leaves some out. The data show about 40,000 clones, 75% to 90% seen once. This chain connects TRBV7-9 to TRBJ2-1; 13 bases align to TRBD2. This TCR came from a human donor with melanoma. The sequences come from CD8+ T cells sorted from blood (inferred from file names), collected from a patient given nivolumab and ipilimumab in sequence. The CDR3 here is CASSKEPGLAGLEQFF. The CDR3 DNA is TGTGCCAGCAGCAAAGAACCGGGACTAGCGGGACTGGAGCAGTTCTTC.